This TCR beta chain was documented in a study of blood T cells in healthy people across ages. Together with a sample-barcoded 5' primer, a J-beta primer mix was included in a second PCR lasting roughly 6 to 12 cycles. TCRdb re-called the 5' RACE reads with MiXCR, one entry per CDR3 protein. The sample consists of fewer than 900,000 distinct CDR3 sequences, roughly two fifths of them appearing once. This CDR3 is 14 amino acids long. Each of the donors had 9 to 10 milliliters of peripheral blood drawn into EDTA-treated Vacutainer tubes. The chain employs TRBV12-3 or TRBV12-4 and TRBJ2-1, with D tentatively TRBD2 (6 bases). Near its end, the DNA agrees better with TRBJ2-7, so the J call may be wrong. The sequence came from a woman aged 55-69 years in good health. The sample comprised blood. This chain's CDR3 is CASSFGGVYNEQYF. CDR3 sequence (DNA): TGTGCCAGCAGTTTCGGCGGGGTCTACAATGAGCAGTACTTC.